This passage covers 23 T cell receptor beta chains from one sample sequenced in a study of identical twins. Via MiXCR, TCRdb re-called the 5' RACE reads, giving one row per CDR3 protein. The sample records roughly 720,000 distinct CDR3 sequences, 15% to 20% being singletons. The sample also formed part of further work on T cells expressing NK-cell markers.

The material sequenced was PBMCs. The receptors come from a young woman in good health.

The chain is built from TRBV20-1 and TRBJ2-3, with a tentative D call TRBD2 (6 bases). The ends were cut back, 6 bases at V and 3 bases at J, with 16 bases in the middle. CDR1 and CDR2 from the germline V gene are DFQATT and SNEGSKA (reference sequence). The CDR3 is 14 residues long. CDR3 DNA: TGCAGTGCCGTCTCTCTAGCGCTAACAGATACGCAGTATTTT. Amino acids: CSAVSLALTDTQYF.

V is TRBV19 and J is TRBJ2-5; 7 bases fit TRBD1. Germline CDR1 is LNHDA and CDR2 is SQIVND (reference sequence). V lost 5 bases and J lost 4; bases outside the gene matches: 4. The CDR3 is 13 residues long. CDR3 loop: CASSADRAETQYF. CDR3 coding DNA: TGTGCCAGTAGTGCAGACAGGGCAGAGACCCAGTACTTC.

This clonotype was recorded a few times. The chain carries TRBV6-5 and TRBJ2-7; 7 bases line up with TRBD1. The trim removed 0 bases at V and 4 bases at J, leaving 6 bases unmatched. Looked up from germline, CDR1 is MNHEY and CDR2 is SVGAGI. This CDR3 comprises 15 residues. CDR3 region: CASSYSGRGSYEQYF. In nucleotides, the CDR3 is TGTGCCAGCAGTTACTCCGGCAGGGGGTCTTACGAGCAGTACTTC.

This clonotype turned up a few times. The chain combines TRBV27 with TRBJ1-4, with TRBD1 matching 8 bases. Germline CDR1 MNHEY, CDR2 SMNVEV (reference sequence). The CDR3 totals 12 residues. V was pared by 7 bases and J by 10 bases, with 5 bases of the junction left unmatched. CDR3 amino acids: CASTSGTGKLFF. DNA of the CDR3: TGTGCCAGCACCTCCGGGACAGGAAAACTGTTTTTT. Using reference TRBV27 and TRBJ1-4 for the parts outside the CDR3, the full variable domain is EAQVTQNPRYLITVTGKKLTVTCSQNMNHEYMSWYRQDPGLGLRQIYYSMNVEVTDKGDVPEGYKVSRKEKRNFPLILESPSPNQTSLYFCASTSGTGKLFFGSGTQLSVL.

The chain combines TRBV4-3 with TRBJ2-5, with 8 nucleotides matching TRBD1. The V and J ends lost 0 bases and 4 bases, in that order; junction bases with no gene match: 16. CDR1 is LGHNA and CDR2 is YSLEER in the germline V gene. This CDR3 is 19 amino acids long. The CDR3 spells CASSQEAGRGRESRETQYF. CDR3 nucleotide sequence: TGCGCCAGCAGCCAAGAGGCCGGCAGGGGGCGTGAGTCTCGAGAGACCCAGTACTTC.

This clonotype was detected ten times or more. The V call is TRBV7-3, the J call TRBJ2-1; 8 bases are a match to TRBD2. Germline V gene lookup returns CDR1 SGHTA and CDR2 FQGTGA. The CDR3 consists of 15 residues. V dropped 3 bases and J dropped 1; count of bases not matched to a gene: 2. The DNA for the CDR3 is TGTGCCAGCAGCTTTGCGGGGGGTTCCTACAATGAGCAGTTCTTC. Translation gives CASSFAGGSYNEQFF.

Many counts were recorded for this clonotype. A read error may produce the germline difference seen at one junction end. V gene TRBV5-1 combines with J gene TRBJ2-7; 11 nucleotides align to TRBD2. The germline gives CDR1 SGHRS, CDR2 YFSETQ. The CDR3 length is 14 residues. CDR3 region: CASSRTSGSYEQYF. CDR3 coding DNA: TGTGCCAGCAGCCGCACTAGCGGGAGTTACGAGCAGTACTTC.

The V gene is TRBV7-9, the J gene TRBJ1-1; the D gene is possibly TRBD1 (5 bases). The CDR3 runs to 14 residues. Trimming took off 5 bases at V and 5 bases at J, with 15 bases between the two ends. Germline V gene sequence: CDR1 SEHNR, CDR2 FQNEAQ (reference sequence). The CDR3 here is CASSPPKGATEAFF. The DNA of the CDR3 is TGTGCCAGCAGCCCCCCAAAAGGGGCAACTGAAGCTTTCTTT.

This clonotype has just a few counts. The chain couples TRBV10-3 to TRBJ2-1; the match to TRBD2 covers 7 bases. The ends lost 10 bases at V and 8 bases at J; junction bases unmatched: 17. The CDR3 totals 15 residues. Per germline, CDR1 ENHRY and CDR2 SYGVKD. CDR3 loop: CATNGKTGGLDEQFF. The CDR3 DNA sequence: TGTGCCACCAACGGGAAGACGGGAGGTCTCGATGAGCAGTTCTTC.

This clonotype was observed many times. The chain uses TRBV7-9 and TRBJ1-2; 8 positions agree with TRBD1. V shed 3 bases and J 5 bases; nucleotides not matched to a gene: 2. Germline loops: CDR1 SEHNR, CDR2 FQNEAQ (reference sequence). The CDR3 spans 13 residues. The CDR3 DNA reads TGTGCCAGCAGCTTCGGGACAGGATATGGCTACACCTTC. Translation: CASSFGTGYGYTF. The full variable domain, rest sourced from reference TRBV7-9 and TRBJ1-2, is DTGVSQNPRHKITKRGQNVTFRCDPISEHNRLYWYRQTLGQGPEFLTYFQNEAQLEKSRLLSDRFSAERPKGSFSTLEIQRTEQGDSAMYLCASSFGTGYGYTFGSGTRLTVV.

This clonotype was counted once. The CDR3 spells CATSRVDRGIYEQYF. CDR3 in DNA: TGTGCCACCAGCAGAGTCGACAGGGGGATATACGAGCAGTACTTC. The chain is built from TRBV15 and TRBJ2-7, with TRBD1 matching 9 bases. Germline V CDR1 and CDR2: LNHNV, YYDKDF (reference sequence). The CDR3 is made up of 15 amino acids. The V and J ends lost 1 base and 4 bases, in that order; junction bases with no gene match: 5.

This clonotype has only a few counts. The chain carries TRBV4-2 and TRBJ2-5; 7 bases match TRBD1. CDR1 and CDR2 from the germline V gene are LGHNA and YNFKEQ. This CDR3 comprises 14 residues. The junction had 2 bases not matched to a gene; V was cut back by 1 base and J by 3 bases. CDR3 nucleotides: TGTGCCAGCAGCCAAGGCAGGGGGAAAGAGACCCAGTACTTC. Protein product: CASSQGRGKETQYF.

This clonotype was observed a handful of times. V is TRBV25-1 and J is TRBJ2-7; 11 bases align to TRBD2. Germline assignment: CDR1 MGHDK and CDR2 SYGVNS. Trimming at V came to 3 bases and at J to 3 bases, leaving 4 bases not matched to a gene. The CDR3 has 15 amino acids. This chain's CDR3 is CASSDTSGRIYEQYF. CDR3 in DNA: TGTGCCAGCAGTGACACTAGCGGGAGAATCTACGAGCAGTACTTC.

This clonotype was detected a few times. The V call is TRBV6-2 or TRBV6-3, the J call TRBJ2-7, with TRBD2 matching over 10 bases. The CDR3 has 16 amino acids. CDR1 is MNHEY, CDR2 SVGEGT, per germline. Unmatched junction bases numbered 13, after V lost 7 bases and J lost 4 bases. CDR3 loop: CASTPLLAGGVYEQYF. CDR3 nucleotides: TGTGCCAGCACCCCCCTATTAGCGGGAGGAGTGTACGAGCAGTACTTC.

In DNA form, the CDR3 reads TGTGCCAGCAGCTCGAGCGGGAATCAAGAGACCCAGTACTTC. It specifies CASSSSGNQETQYF. This sequence joins TRBV7-2 and TRBJ2-5; 7 nucleotides align to TRBD2. The CDR3 contains 14 residues. The V and J ends lost 4 bases and 2 bases, in that order; junction bases with no gene match: 4. Germline CDR1 and CDR2: SGHTA and FQGNSA.

The J gene is TRBJ2-3, the V gene TRBV20-1, with TRBD2 identical over 14 bases. The CDR3 length is 18 residues. The germline V gene encodes CDR1 DFQATT and CDR2 SNEGSKA (reference sequence). With V trimmed by 3 bases and J by 0 bases, 8 bases remained unmatched. The CDR3 sequence: CSARGLAGAIWSTDTQYF. The CDR3 coding sequence is TGCAGTGCTAGGGGACTAGCGGGAGCGATTTGGAGCACAGATACGCAGTATTTT.

The sample holds a few counts of this clonotype. The chain couples TRBV7-8 to TRBJ1-1; 7 bases map to TRBD1. CDR1 is SGHVS, CDR2 FQNEAQ, per germline. V shed 4 bases, J shed 6 bases, and the junction held 14 bases outside the gene matches. The CDR3 is 16 amino acids. The CDR3 here is CASSYRNRQGGAEAFF. CDR3 DNA: TGTGCCAGCAGCTATAGGAACCGACAGGGCGGAGCTGAAGCTTTCTTT.

V usage is TRBV20-1 and J usage is TRBJ2-3; D gene uncertain. Trimming took 3 bases from V and 2 from J, leaving 12 bases between them. From germline, CDR1 is DFQATT and CDR2 SNEGSKA (reference sequence). The CDR3 totals 14 residues. CDR3 DNA sequence: TGCAGTGCTAGGCCCGGAGCCCACACAGATACGCAGTATTTT. Its translation: CSARPGAHTDTQYF.

The sample holds a few counts of this clonotype. The gene calls are TRBV10-3 and TRBJ2-7, with 7 bases that match TRBD2. This CDR3 has 13 amino acids. The germline gives CDR1 ENHRY, CDR2 SYGVKD. J lost 1 base, V lost 10 bases, and 7 bases had no gene match. CDR3 residues: CATSRLASYEQYF. The CDR3 DNA sequence: TGTGCCACGTCAAGACTAGCATCCTACGAGCAGTACTTC.

In its sample, this clonotype was seen a few times. CDR3 residues: CASSSPPPDTQYF. The CDR3 nucleotides read TGTGCCAGCAGCTCTCCCCCTCCAGATACGCAGTATTTT. The chain links TRBV5-5 to TRBJ2-3, with D unresolved. The CDR3 runs 13 residues. V was cut by 3 bases and J by 4 bases, with 9 bases left in between. Germline CDR1 and CDR2: SGHKS and YYEKEE (reference sequence).

This rearrangement joins TRBV9 to TRBJ1-1; tentatively, D is TRBD1 (5 bases). Germline V lookup: CDR1 SGDLS, CDR2 YYNGEE. CDR3 length: 16 residues. V shed 3 bases and J shed 3 bases, with 18 bases lying between them. CDR3 bases: TGTGCCAGCAGCGATGTGGGTTTGCGGGGGGACACTGAAGCTTTCTTT. Its protein is CASSDVGLRGDTEAFF.

This clonotype was observed many times. V and J are TRBV10-3 and TRBJ2-7, with 9 nucleotides matching TRBD1. V lost 0 bases to trimming and J lost 5 bases; unmatched junction nucleotides: 8. The CDR3 contains 16 residues. Per the germline V gene, CDR1 is ENHRY and CDR2 is SYGVKD. CDR3 residues: CAISESNRGLSHEQYF. The DNA for the CDR3 is TGTGCCATCAGTGAGTCGAACAGGGGGCTTTCCCACGAGCAGTACTTC.

This clonotype was observed a few times. This sequence joins TRBV29-1 and TRBJ2-7, with D perhaps TRBD2 (6 bases). The germline V gene encodes CDR1 SQVTM and CDR2 ANQGSEA. The CDR3 runs to 13 residues. Trimming took off 6 bases at V and 1 base at J, with 13 bases between the two ends. The CDR3 DNA sequence: TGCAGCGTAAGAAAGGGAGGATCCTACGAGCAGTACTTC. Residues: CSVRKGGSYEQYF.